This T cell receptor (beta chain) was found in a study of cytomegalovirus exposure and HLA in healthy donors (dated by TCRdb to 2016 to 2017). With regard to the full study: A later analysis indicated that the 120 validation repertoires were generated on the platform also employed for the approximately 700 repertoires of the first cohort. High-throughput TCR immunosequencing, statistical association of individual TCRs with disease status, and machine learning were combined to predict cytomegalovirus infection status. In addition to the first cohort of 500 to 850 subjects, a separate validation cohort of over 90 different subjects was used. The study aimed to test whether signatures of past pathogen exposure could be identified by cataloging public T cell receptors.

Donors formed part of the validation cohort, which comprised 120 subjects and was distinct from the first cohort of under 850 subjects. Concerning this clone itself: What antigen it recognizes has not been identified. Qualities for individual bases were not recorded, and no much larger clone is one base off.

Study-wide conclusions, independent of this receptor: The authors suggested that the approach could potentially be generalized to other disease states and immunological phenotypes. Across donors, most TCR sequences were observed very rarely, whereas some public TCRs were present in many individuals. Subsequent analysis determined that TCRs grouped into clusters in the first cohort also showed a tendency toward co-occurrence across the roughly 110 validation repertoires, and approximately 94% of cluster scores exceeded 0. In the study, some 180 TCR beta chains were listed as associated with cytomegalovirus. A later analysis lacked HLA typing for the validation cohort, so it scored co-occurrence in that cohort across all 110 or so repertoires. A few of the identified cytomegalovirus-associated TCR beta chains were confirmed in vitro to be specific for cytomegalovirus antigens. In both the original and validation cohorts, the classifier was reported to diagnose cytomegalovirus status with high specificity and sensitivity.

The library relied on the immunoSEQ multiplex PCR assay. The original pipeline was this. To diagnose cytomegalovirus status from the catalog of TCR beta chain sequences, a statistical classification framework was built. Held by TCRdb, this immuneACCESS table contains in-frame sequences only and omits some clones. Under half of the omission traces to an unresolved V gene where checked; the cause of the rest is unknown. The DNA gave D and trimming, while V, J and clone size come from that table. Present in this sample are 150,000 to 200,000 clones, nearly 90% of which were seen just once. Over 9% of the sample comes from the top ten. From the cysteine through the phenylalanine, the CDR3 covers 18 amino acids. The read is trimmed to its CDR3 DNA, 54 bases read in frame from base 1. For this chain, trimming is 5 bases at the V end and 2 bases at the J end, and the number of junction bases without a gene match is 12. As encoded in the germline V gene, CDR1 is SGHTA while CDR2 is FQGTGA.

The sequenced sample was PBMCs. The sequence links TRBV7-3 to TRBJ2-7, and 13 junction bases match TRBD2. This receptor was identified in a woman between 18 and 29 years old in good health and CMV-seropositive. This receptor has the CDR3 CASSPYSGTSGKAYEQYF. The nucleotides read TGTGCCAGCAGCCCCTACTCCGGGACTAGCGGGAAGGCCTACGAGCAGTACTTC.